These 25 T cell receptor beta chains originate from one sample sequenced in a study of cytomegalovirus exposure and HLA in healthy donors. The PCR contained 60 Vbeta and 13 Jbeta primers. TCRdb's table, derived via immunoSEQ multiplex PCR, lists solely in-frame clones and lacks some. This sample has around 120,000 clones, with roughly 80% found just once. Sequenced: PBMCs. Receptors originate from a man aged 25 to 45 in good health and CMV-seronegative.

This chain links TRBV10-3 with TRBJ1-5, with D perhaps matching TRBD1 (6 bases). Trimming shortened V by 2 bases and J by 5 bases, and 10 bases separated the two germline ends. The CDR3 length is 14 residues. Germline V CDR1 and CDR2: ENHRY, SYGVKD. Here the CDR3 reads CAISEPQGDQPQHF. The CDR3 nucleotides are TGTGCCATCAGTGAGCCACAGGGCGATCAGCCCCAGCATTTT.

The chain links TRBV18 to TRBJ1-2; 10 bases map to TRBD1. Losses at the gene ends were 4 bases for V and 2 bases for J; bases not matched to a gene: 1. The CDR3 length is 14 residues. Germline lookup yields CDR1 KGHSH and CDR2 LQKENI. CDR3 in DNA: TGTGCCAGCTCACAGGACAGGGGGAACTATGGCTACACCTTC. Protein sequence: CASSQDRGNYGYTF. Supplemented by reference TRBV18 and TRBJ1-2, the full variable domain reads NAGVMQNPRHLVRRRGQEARLRCSPMKGHSHVYWYRQLPEEGLKFMVYLQKENIIDESGMPKERFSAEFPKEGPSILRIQQVVRGDSAAYFCASSQDRGNYGYTFGSGTRLTVV.

This chain joins TRBV6-6 and TRBJ1-5, with 7 nucleotides matching TRBD1. V lost 8 bases, J lost 0 bases, and 10 bases stayed unmatched. This CDR3 comprises 16 residues. CDR1 and CDR2 (germline): MNHNY, SVGAGI (reference sequence). The CDR3: CASRGTTGTSNQPQHF. CDR3 DNA: TGTGCCAGCCGAGGAACGACAGGGACTAGCAATCAGCCCCAGCATTTT.

This chain links TRBV27 with TRBJ1-5; no clear D gene. This CDR3 is 16 amino acids long. Trimming removed 5 bases from V and 3 bases from J, with 17 bases in between. CDR1 and CDR2 (germline): MNHEY, SMNVEV (reference sequence). The CDR3 reads CASSPNSQVFNQPQHF. The CDR3 DNA is TGTGCCAGCAGTCCCAACTCGCAGGTTTTCAATCAGCCCCAGCATTTT.

This chain links TRBV10-3 with TRBJ1-2; D may be TRBD1 (5 bases). The CDR3 totals 14 residues. The V gene's germline CDR1 is ENHRY and CDR2 SYGVKD. V was clipped by 2 bases and J by 4 bases, with 11 bases between them. The CDR3 sequence: CAISELKGAYGYTF. CDR3 in DNA: TGTGCCATCAGTGAGCTGAAAGGGGCCTATGGCTACACCTTC.

This clone was counted only a few times. The J gene is TRBJ1-2, the V gene TRBV5-1; no clear D. Germline V gives CDR1 SGHRS, CDR2 YFSETQ. Trimming cost V 4 bases and J 8 bases, with 15 bases left between them. The CDR3 has 13 residues. CDR3 sequence reads: CASSVGPLEGYTF. CDR3 coding DNA: TGCGCCAGCAGCGTTGGCCCCTTGGAGGGCTACACCTTC.

The chain combines TRBV5-4 with TRBJ2-1; perhaps TRBD1 as D (6 bases). V gave up 2 bases and J gave up 3 bases, with 12 bases separating them. CDR3 length: 15 amino acids. The V gene's germline CDR1 is SGHNT and CDR2 YYREEE (reference sequence). The CDR3 DNA sequence: TGTGCCAGCAGCTTTCGGGACAAAAGCTACAATGAGCAGTTCTTC. It is translated as CASSFRDKSYNEQFF.

The rearrangement links TRBV6-6 to TRBJ1-2, with D unresolved. The CDR3 runs to 15 residues. Trimming shortened V by 0 bases and J by 5 bases, and 13 bases separated the two germline ends. CDR1 and CDR2 from the germline V gene are MNHNY and SVGAGI (reference sequence). Here the CDR3 DNA reads TGTGCCAGCAGTTACTCGAATGGAGGACGGTATGGCTACACCTTC. Translated, it gives CASSYSNGGRYGYTF.

This clone was seen once. The chain has TRBV25-1 and TRBJ2-7; possible D gene TRBD2, 7 bases. Trimming left V 5 bases short and J 3 bases short, with 14 bases between. Germline V gives CDR1 MGHDK, CDR2 SYGVNS. CDR3 length: 14 amino acids. The CDR3 here is CASSKSGGNYEQYF. CDR3 bases: TGTGCCAGCAGTAAATCGGGGGGCAACTACGAGCAGTACTTC.

The V gene is TRBV19, the J gene TRBJ1-5, with D possibly TRBD1 on 5 matching bases. CDR1 is LNHDA and CDR2 is SQIVND in the germline V gene (reference sequence). This CDR3 comprises 12 residues. In nucleotides, the CDR3 is TGTGCATCCTGGGGCTTCGGGCAGCCCCAGCATTTT. Translated: CASWGFGQPQHF.

The J gene is TRBJ1-4, the V gene TRBV10-3; 7 nucleotides agree with TRBD1. The CDR3 runs 14 residues. Per germline, CDR1 ENHRY and CDR2 SYGVKD. The V gene end was trimmed by 0 bases and the J gene end by 7 bases; junction bases not matched to a gene: 2. The DNA of the CDR3 is TGTGCCATCAGTGAGTCAGGGGGCTCTGAAAAACTGTTTTTT. This gives the protein CAISESGGSEKLFF.

J is TRBJ1-4 and V is TRBV6-1; TRBD1 agrees at 8 bases. CDR3 length: 13 amino acids. The germline V gene encodes CDR1 MNHNS and CDR2 SASEGT. The trim removed 8 bases at V and 3 bases at J, leaving 2 bases unmatched. CDR3 loop: CASLGQANEKLFF. The CDR3 nucleotides are TGTGCCAGCCTGGGACAGGCTAATGAAAAACTGTTTTTT.

J is TRBJ1-5 and V is TRBV2, with TRBD1 identical over 8 bases. This CDR3 has 17 amino acids. The germline V gene encodes CDR1 SNHLY and CDR2 FYNNEI. Germline trimming cut 3 bases from V and 2 bases from J; bases unmatched to any gene: 9. The CDR3 DNA sequence: TGTGCCAGCAGTGACAGACAGGGGAGCGGGGGCAATCAGCCCCAGCATTTT. It translates to CASSDRQGSGGNQPQHF.

This clone has a handful of counts. Other DNA sequences in the same sample also yield this CDR3. The rearrangement uses TRBV5-1 and TRBJ2-5; the D gene is possibly TRBD2 (6 bases). The CDR3 spans 14 residues. V shed 0 bases and J shed 1 base, with 7 bases lying between them. Germline-derived CDR1 and CDR2 are SGHRS and YFSETQ. This CDR3 is CASSLGGVQETQYF. CDR3 DNA sequence: TGCGCCAGCAGCTTGGGGGGGGTCCAAGAGACCCAGTACTTC. The full variable domain, rest sourced from reference TRBV5-1 and TRBJ2-5, is KAGVTQTPRYLIKTRGQQVTLSCSPISGHRSVSWYQQTPGQGLQFLFEYFSETQRNKGNFPGRFSGRQFSNSRSEMNVSTLELGDSALYLCASSLGGVQETQYFGPGTRLLVL.

CDR3 region: CASSSRGGNQPQHF. In DNA, the CDR3 is TGCGCCAGCAGCTCCCGGGGTGGCAATCAGCCCCAGCATTTT. This chain uses TRBV5-1 with TRBJ1-5; no clear D. The length of the CDR3 is 14 residues. Germline V gene data show CDR1 as SGHRS and CDR2 as YFSETQ. Trimming cost V 3 bases and J 2 bases, with 9 bases left between them.

The chain recombines TRBV10-3 with TRBJ1-2; no clear D. Trimming removed 3 bases at V and 7 bases at J, with 9 bases between. From germline, CDR1 is ENHRY and CDR2 SYGVKD. The CDR3 spans 12 residues. CDR3 residues: CAISDSGGGYTF. The CDR3 DNA reads TGTGCCATCAGTGATTCAGGAGGTGGCTACACCTTC.

The chain joins TRBV11-3 to TRBJ2-2, with 10 positions matching TRBD1. Trimming at V came to 4 bases and at J to 6 bases, leaving 2 bases not matched to a gene. Germline V CDR1 and CDR2: SGHNT, YENEEA. This CDR3 contains 14 residues. The CDR3 spells CASSSGTGAGELFF. In DNA form, the CDR3 reads TGTGCCAGCAGCTCCGGGACAGGGGCCGGGGAGCTGTTTTTT. The full variable domain, completed using reference TRBV11-3 and TRBJ2-2, is EAGVVQSPRYKIIEKKQPVAFWCNPISGHNTLYWYLQNLGQGPELLIRYENEEAVDDSQLPKDRFSAERLKGVDSTLKIQPAELGDSAVYLCASSSGTGAGELFFGEGSRLTVL.

This clone is a singleton in its sample. The V call is TRBV29-1, the J call TRBJ2-2; 10 bases match TRBD1. The CDR3 is made up of 16 amino acids. The trim removed 7 bases at V and 0 bases at J, leaving 8 bases unmatched. The germline V gene has CDR1 SQVTM and CDR2 ANQGSEA. This chain's CDR3 is CSARTGGDANTGELFF. The CDR3 bases are TGCAGCGCCAGGACAGGGGGTGACGCGAACACCGGGGAGCTGTTTTTT.

The chain has TRBV19 and TRBJ1-4, with no clear D. Germline CDR1 and CDR2: LNHDA and SQIVND (reference sequence). Trimming removed 4 bases from V and 3 bases from J, with 12 bases in between. This CDR3 spans 15 amino acids. This CDR3 reads CASSRGPGSNEKLFF. Here the CDR3 DNA reads TGTGCCAGTAGTAGAGGGCCAGGATCTAATGAAAAACTGTTTTTT.

The chain links TRBV28 to TRBJ1-2; D is possibly TRBD1 (6 bases). V lost 2 bases and J lost 3, with 13 bases in between. CDR1 is MDHEN, CDR2 SYDVKM, per germline. CDR3 size: 15 residues. The DNA of the CDR3 is TGTGCCAGCAGTTTACCCCTCGGACAGCACTATGGCTACACCTTC. This gives the protein CASSLPLGQHYGYTF.

This chain uses TRBV9 with TRBJ2-5, with D possibly matching TRBD1 (6 bases). Germline V gene lookup returns CDR1 SGDLS and CDR2 YYNGEE. CDR3 size: 14 residues. With 0 bases removed from V and 4 bases from J, the gap between germline ends came to 10 bases. In DNA, the CDR3 is TGTGCCAGCAGCGTAGGGACAGCCAGAGAGACCCAGTACTTC. Translating gives CASSVGTARETQYF.

In this sample, this clone turned up once. The chain joins TRBV19 to TRBJ1-6; D gene ambiguous. The CDR3 spans 17 residues. The V and J ends lost 4 bases and 8 bases respectively, with 21 bases between them. CDR1 and CDR2 (germline): LNHDA, SQIVND (reference sequence). CDR3 amino acids: CASSSGFKAALYSPLHF. The CDR3 bases are TGTGCCAGTAGTAGTGGCTTTAAGGCGGCGTTGTATTCACCCCTCCACTTT.

This chain joins TRBV18 and TRBJ2-5; TRBD1 matches at 10 bases. Trimming at V came to 8 bases and at J to 4 bases, leaving 13 bases not matched to a gene. This CDR3 has 16 amino acids. The germline V gene encodes CDR1 KGHSH and CDR2 LQKENI. In DNA, the CDR3 is TGTGCCAGCCTAAGCTCGGACAGGGGGGTCCCAGAGACCCAGTACTTC. Protein sequence: CASLSSDRGVPETQYF.

The V and J genes are TRBV15 and TRBJ1-3, with 10 nucleotides matching TRBD1. Germline CDR1 is LNHNV and CDR2 is YYDKDF (reference sequence). Germline trimming cut 1 base from V and 8 bases from J; bases unmatched to any gene: 8. CDR3 length: 16 amino acids. CDR3 sequence (DNA): TGTGCCACCAGCAGAGGCGGGACAGGGGTCAGAGACACCATATATTTT. Amino acid sequence: CATSRGGTGVRDTIYF.

This chain joins TRBV4-1 and TRBJ1-5; 9 positions agree with TRBD1. J was trimmed by 3 bases and V by 5 bases; bases with no gene match: 5. This CDR3 is built from 15 residues. The V gene's germline CDR1 is MGHRA and CDR2 YSYEKL. CDR3 residues: CASSLGQGNNQPQHF. The CDR3 DNA reads TGCGCCAGCAGCTTGGGACAGGGAAACAATCAGCCCCAGCATTTT.